This T cell receptor beta chain is from a study of sequential checkpoint blockade in melanoma. Study-level information: Randomization was 1:1 between first-line nivolumab→ipilimumab and ipilimumab→nivolumab.

Documented treatment: randomized to nivolumab then ipilimumab (arm A) or the reverse (arm B). Patients had received no earlier DNA-damaging chemotherapy. Live CD3+CD8+ CD19− CD56− cells were sorted from PBMCs. This table comes from immunoSEQ multiplex PCR, and its TCRdb copy is limited to in-frame clones, with some not included. The sample lists about 16,000 clones, 90% to 95% seen once, with 24% in the top ten. This TCR derives from a human donor with melanoma. This sample comprised CD8+ T cells sorted from blood (inferred from file names), obtained from a patient given nivolumab and ipilimumab in sequence.

The CDR3 DNA sequence: TGTGCCAGCAGCGTACGGCAGGGACTGCACTCTGGAAACACCATATATTTT. Translation: CASSVRQGLHSGNTIYF. This chain uses TRBV9 with TRBJ1-3, with a tentative D call TRBD1 (5 bases). This CDR3 region has 17 residues. Trimming removed 1 base at V and 0 bases at J, with 14 bases between. Germline CDR1 is SGDLS and CDR2 is YYNGEE.